This entry lists 3 T cell receptor beta chains sequenced from one sample in a study of blood T cell dynamics during melanoma immunotherapy. Time point specified: week 3, after first cycle of checkpoint inhibitor. Measured with immunoSEQ multiplex PCR; TCRdb has only the in-frame clones, and not every one. The sample carries fewer than 15,000 clones, 80% to 95% recorded once. Sample: blood, taken from a patient treated with checkpoint blockade. The receptors originated from a human donor with melanoma.

J is TRBJ2-3 and V is TRBV7-5; the tabulated D call, TRBD1, remains unverified against the DNA. TRBV7-5 is an annotated pseudogene. The CDR3 totals 16 residues. The CDR3 bases are TGTGCCATCAACCCTCCAGTTTTCTGTCGCTCAGATACGCAGTATTTT. As protein: CAINPPVFCRSDTQYF.

V is TRBV7-8 and J is TRBJ2-1; the match to TRBD1 covers 9 bases. The J segment lost 1 base and the V segment lost 4 bases, leaving 8 bases of the junction unmatched. The V gene's germline CDR1 is SGHVS and CDR2 FQNEAQ. The CDR3 sequence is 17 residues long. CDR3 sequence (DNA): TGTGCCAGCAGCTCGCGGCCCGGACAGGGGTCCTACAATGAGCAGTTCTTC. This codes for CASSSRPGQGSYNEQFF. Filled out from reference TRBV7-8 and TRBJ2-1, the complete variable domain reads GAGVSQSPRYKVAKRGQDVALRCDPISGHVSLFWYQQALGQGPEFLTYFQNEAQLDKSGLPSDRFFAERPEGSVSTLKIQRTQQEDSAVYLCASSSRPGQGSYNEQFFGPGTRLTVL.

The CDR3 here is CASSLTGDRGYTF. CDR3 nucleotide sequence: TGCGCCAGCAGTCTGACAGGGGATAGAGGCTACACCTTC. The chain couples TRBV5-1 to TRBJ1-2; 8 positions match TRBD1. Unmatched junction bases numbered 8, after V lost 5 bases and J lost 8 bases. The CDR3 covers 13 residues. The germline CDR1 and CDR2 sequences are SGHRS and YFSETQ.